These T cell receptor beta chains were read from a single sample in a study of immune cell composition in non-small cell lung cancer. Clones were read by immunoSEQ multiplex PCR, and TCRdb kept only the in-frame ones, dropping some. This sample carries around 2,500 clones, 60% to 85% of them seen once, and the ten largest clones take about 8.9%. Sequencing was performed on lung tumor tissue. Receptor source: a human donor with non-small cell lung cancer. The CDR3 runs from the conserved cysteine through the conserved F or W. Part of the rows lack a size; the others show once, few, many or a class for expanded clones.

len: 13
v_gene: TRBV30
j_gene: TRBJ2-7
abundance: NA
CDR3aa: CAWSVAGGHEQYF

len: 18
v_gene: TRBV18
j_gene: TRBJ1-1
abundance: once
CDR3aa: CASSPLTLRSGANTEAFF

len: 13
v_gene: TRBV29-1
j_gene: TRBJ2-7
abundance: NA
CDR3aa: CSVAPVRSSEQYF

len: 13
v_gene: TRBV2
j_gene: TRBJ2-7
abundance: NA
CDR3aa: CASSDGRGREQYF

len: 14
v_gene: TRBV28
j_gene: TRBJ2-1
abundance: NA
CDR3aa: CASSLQVAYNEQFF

len: 15
v_gene: TRBV10-1
j_gene: TRBJ2-7
abundance: NA
CDR3aa: CASSGNGLPSYEQYF

len: 19
v_gene: TRBV6-7
j_gene: TRBJ1-1
abundance: NA
CDR3aa: CASIIRTGTGGLGDTEAFF

len: 13
v_gene: TRBV6-4
j_gene: TRBJ1-1
abundance: few
CDR3aa: CASGDRVKPVSFF

len: 16
v_gene: TRBV4-1
j_gene: TRBJ2-2
abundance: NA
CDR3aa: CASSQDRRMNTGELFF

len: 14
v_gene: TRBV19
j_gene: TRBJ1-5
abundance: once
CDR3aa: CASSATGGGQPQHF

len: 15
v_gene: TRBV27
j_gene: TRBJ2-7
abundance: NA
CDR3aa: CASSLLGTSGYEQYF

len: 13
v_gene: TRBV4-2
j_gene: TRBJ2-7
abundance: NA
CDR3aa: CASSRGTVYEQYF

len: 12
v_gene: TRBV18
j_gene: TRBJ2-7
abundance: NA
CDR3aa: CASSHGQYEQYF

len: 16
v_gene: TRBV6-6
j_gene: TRBJ2-7
abundance: NA
CDR3aa: CASSHLRGGASYEQYF

len: 15
v_gene: TRBV19
j_gene: TRBJ2-7
abundance: NA
CDR3aa: CASSTSGRDPYEQYF

len: 16
v_gene: TRBV6-1
j_gene: TRBJ2-2
abundance: NA
CDR3aa: CASSEVGGAGTGELFF

len: 16
v_gene: TRBV4-1
j_gene: TRBJ2-7
abundance: NA
CDR3aa: CASSQRSGGRTYEQYF

len: 15
v_gene: TRBV7-2
j_gene: TRBJ2-7
abundance: NA
CDR3aa: CASSSSGLAQYEQYF

len: 13
v_gene: TRBV5-5
j_gene: TRBJ2-7
abundance: NA
CDR3aa: CASSSGQGYEQYF

len: 13
v_gene: TRBV6-6
j_gene: TRBJ1-1
abundance: NA
CDR3aa: CASRIDRNTEAFF

len: 14
v_gene: TRBV10-3
j_gene: TRBJ2-3
abundance: few
CDR3aa: CAVSPAGVTDTQYF

len: 15
v_gene: TRBV28
j_gene: TRBJ1-2
abundance: NA
CDR3aa: CASSRDRATNYGYTF